The sequence of this T cell receptor beta chain was determined in a study of blood T cell repertoires in COVID-19. On the study more broadly: Acute-phase and convalescent COVID-19 samples originated in the United States, Italy and Spain. From T cells, B-cell-depleted T cells, or PBMCs came the material, which was cDNA or gDNA.

Per germline, CDR1 LNHDA and CDR2 SQIVND (reference sequence). This CDR3 is built from 15 residues. Trimming took off 3 bases at V and 5 bases at J, with 16 bases between the two ends. Original analysis: Reference gene primers were amplified, and this amplification served to estimate nucleated cell counts. Some clones are missing from TCRdb's copy, which holds only in-frame ones; the method was immunoSEQ multiplex PCR. The V and J calls and clone size come from that table; D and trimming were worked out from the DNA. The sample comprises some 50,000 clones, approximately 89% of which are singletons, and 3% to 3.5% rests with the top ten.

J is TRBJ2-5 and V is TRBV19; TRBD2 is a possible D gene (5 bases). This sequence originates from a human donor in a cohort sampled during active COVID-19. What was sequenced was peripheral blood. CDR3 sequence: CASSISSARGETQYF. CDR3 coding DNA: TGTGCCAGTAGTATCAGCTCCGCGCGAGGGGAGACCCAGTACTTC. Complete variable domain (other parts from reference TRBV19 and TRBJ2-5): DGGITQSPKYLFRKEGQNVTLSCEQNLNHDAMYWYRQDPGQGLRLIYYSQIVNDFQKGDIAEGYSVSREKKESFPLTVTSAQKNPTAFYLCASSISSARGETQYFGPGTRLLVL.